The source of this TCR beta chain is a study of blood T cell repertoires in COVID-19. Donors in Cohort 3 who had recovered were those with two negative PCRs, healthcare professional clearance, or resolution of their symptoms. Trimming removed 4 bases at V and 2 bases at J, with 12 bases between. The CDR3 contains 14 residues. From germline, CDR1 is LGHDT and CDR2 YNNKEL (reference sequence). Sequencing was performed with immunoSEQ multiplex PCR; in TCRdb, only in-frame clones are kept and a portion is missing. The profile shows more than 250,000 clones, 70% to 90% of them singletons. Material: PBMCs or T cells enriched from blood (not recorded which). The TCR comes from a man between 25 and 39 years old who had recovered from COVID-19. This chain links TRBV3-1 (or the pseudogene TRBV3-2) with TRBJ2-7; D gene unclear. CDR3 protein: CASSPLHSTYEQYF. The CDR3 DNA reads TGTGCCAGCAGCCCATTGCACTCGACCTACGAGCAGTACTTC.